This T cell receptor (beta chain) was found in a study of blood T cell repertoires in COVID-19. Study-level background: Samples of COVID-19 (acute and convalescent) were obtained from the United States, Italy and Spain. T cells, B-cell-depleted T cells, or PBMCs supplied cDNA or gDNA.

This table comes from immunoSEQ multiplex PCR, and its TCRdb copy is limited to in-frame clones, with some not included. The sample has fewer than 250,000 clones, roughly 81% seen once. The CDR3 loop spans 15 amino acids. The V gene's germline CDR1 is LGHDT and CDR2 YNNKEL (reference sequence). Unmatched junction bases numbered 6, after V lost 4 bases and J lost 4 bases. This clone was counted once. This TCR was sampled from a man between 40 and 49 years old with acute or convalescent COVID-19. Sequences were obtained from peripheral blood. The rearrangement joins TRBV3-1 (or the pseudogene TRBV3-2) to TRBJ1-4; 7 nucleotides line up with TRBD1. CDR3: CASSPETGFNEKLFF. DNA of the CDR3: TGTGCCAGCAGCCCCGAGACAGGGTTTAATGAAAAACTGTTTTTT.